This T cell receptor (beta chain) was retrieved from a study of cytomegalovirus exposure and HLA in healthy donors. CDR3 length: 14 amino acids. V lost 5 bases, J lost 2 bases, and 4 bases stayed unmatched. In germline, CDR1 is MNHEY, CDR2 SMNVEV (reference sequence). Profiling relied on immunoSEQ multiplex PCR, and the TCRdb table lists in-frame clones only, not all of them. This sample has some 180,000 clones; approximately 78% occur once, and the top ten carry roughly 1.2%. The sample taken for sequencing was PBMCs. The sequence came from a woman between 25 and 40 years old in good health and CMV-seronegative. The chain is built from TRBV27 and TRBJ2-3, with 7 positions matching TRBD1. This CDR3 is CASSKQGYTDTQYF. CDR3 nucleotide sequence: TGTGCCAGCAGTAAACAGGGGTACACAGATACGCAGTATTTT.